The 7 T cell receptor beta chains presented below share a single source sample, sequenced in a study of T cell repertoires in cytomegalovirus infection. Antigens for these TCRs are unknown. MiXCR, run by TCRdb on the reads, gives a single entry per CDR3 protein. Seen here are about a million distinct CDR3 sequences, approximately 31% observed once, and the top ten hold roughly 13%. Source: cultured CD8+ T cells from PBMCs, taken from culture after CMV antigen stimulation. The receptors stem from a human donor in good health (CMV status not recorded). Some clones in this sample may be carry-over from other donors' samples.

The rearrangement joins TRBV12-3 or TRBV12-4 to TRBJ2-5; D could derive from TRBD1 or TRBD2 (6 bases each). V lost 6 bases and J lost 0, with 17 bases in between. The CDR3 length is 16 residues. The CDR3 sequence: CASSPFGGANQETQYF. The CDR3 bases are TGTGCCAGCAGCCCCTTCGGGGGCGCTAACCAAGAGACCCAGTACTTC.

The gene calls are TRBV19 and TRBJ2-7; 7 nucleotides align to TRBD1. The CDR3 is 14 residues long. The germline V gene encodes CDR1 LNHDA and CDR2 SQIVND (reference sequence). Trimming cost V 5 bases and J 1 base; bases outside gene matches: 5. As DNA, the CDR3 is TGTGCCAGTAGTCCCGCGACAGGGTCCTACGAGCAGTACTTC. The encoded protein is CASSPATGSYEQYF.

In its sample, this clonotype was seen a few times. This chain links TRBV11-2 with TRBJ2-1; possible D gene TRBD2, 7 bases. The germline CDR1 and CDR2 sequences are SGHAT and FQNNGV. Trimming cost V 5 bases and J 9 bases, with 14 bases left between them. The CDR3 is 13 amino acids. Written as DNA, the CDR3 is TGTGCCAGCAGCCTAGGGGGGAGGGTTGAGCAGTTCTTC. It translates to CASSLGGRVEQFF.

This rearrangement joins TRBV12-3 or TRBV12-4 to TRBJ2-2; 8 bases are shared with TRBD2. V gave up 6 bases and J gave up 7 bases; unmatched junction bases: 7. The CDR3 contains 14 residues. The CDR3 reads CASSLSRGDGELFF. The CDR3 nucleotides are TGTGCCAGCAGCCTTTCGCGGGGGGACGGGGAGCTGTTTTTT.

The genes are TRBV4-1 and TRBJ1-1, with no clear D. CDR3 length: 14 amino acids. The ends were cut back, 0 bases at V and 5 bases at J, with 10 bases in the middle. The V gene's germline CDR1 is MGHRA and CDR2 YSYEKL. CDR3 protein: CASSQDPFRTEAFF. CDR3 coding DNA: TGCGCCAGCAGCCAAGATCCGTTTAGGACTGAAGCTTTCTTT.

The chain couples TRBV6-6 to TRBJ1-6; D call uncertain. Trimming removed 4 bases from V and 0 bases from J, with 10 bases in between. CDR3 length: 16 amino acids. Germline V gene lookup returns CDR1 MNHNY and CDR2 SVGAGI (reference sequence). The CDR3 sequence: CASSLTASSYNSPLHF. CDR3 bases: TGTGCCAGCAGTTTGACGGCCAGCTCCTATAATTCACCCCTCCACTTT.

Details on this clonotype: A read error is possible here, since a much larger clone lies one base away. The chain employs TRBV7-2 and TRBJ2-5; a weak D match, TRBD1 (5 bases). Germline CDR1 reads SGHTA; CDR2 reads FQGNSA. The CDR3 length is 11 residues. CDR3 DNA sequence: TGTGTCAGCAGCTTAGGGGCAACCCAGTACTTC. Protein product: CVSSLGATQYF. The whole variable domain, filled in from reference TRBV7-2 and TRBJ2-5, reads GAGVSQSPSNKVTEKGKDVELRCDPISGHTALYWYRQSLGQGLEFLIYFQGNSAPDKSGLPSDRFSAERTGGSVSTLTIQRTQQEDSAVYLCVSSLGATQYFGPGTRLLVL.